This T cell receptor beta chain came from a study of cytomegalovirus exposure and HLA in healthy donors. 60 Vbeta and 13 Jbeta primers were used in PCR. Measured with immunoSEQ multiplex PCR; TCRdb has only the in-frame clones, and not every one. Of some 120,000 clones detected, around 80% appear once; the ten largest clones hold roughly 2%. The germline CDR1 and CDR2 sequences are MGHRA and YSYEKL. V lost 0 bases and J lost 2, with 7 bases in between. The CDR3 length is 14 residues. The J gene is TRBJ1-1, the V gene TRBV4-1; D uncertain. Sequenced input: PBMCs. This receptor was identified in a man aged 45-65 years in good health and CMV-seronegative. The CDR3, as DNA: TGCGCCAGCAGCCAAGATGAGGTAAACACTGAAGCTTTCTTT. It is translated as CASSQDEVNTEAFF.